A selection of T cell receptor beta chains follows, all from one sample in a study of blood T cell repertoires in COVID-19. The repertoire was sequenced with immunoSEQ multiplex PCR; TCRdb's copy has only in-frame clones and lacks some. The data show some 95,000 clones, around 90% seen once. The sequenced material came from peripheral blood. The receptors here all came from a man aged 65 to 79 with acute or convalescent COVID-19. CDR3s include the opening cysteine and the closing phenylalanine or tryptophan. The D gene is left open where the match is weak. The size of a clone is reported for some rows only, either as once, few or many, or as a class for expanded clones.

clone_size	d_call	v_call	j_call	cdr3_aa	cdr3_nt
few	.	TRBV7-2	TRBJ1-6	CASSQGTDTYSPLHF	TGTGCCAGCAGCCAGGGCACCGATACTTATTCACCCCTCCACTTT
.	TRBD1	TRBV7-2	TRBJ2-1	CASISSRGHEQFF	TGTGCCAGCATCTCGAGTAGGGGGCATGAGCAGTTCTTC
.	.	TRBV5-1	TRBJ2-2	CASSRQVPSLGTNTGELFF	TGCGCCAGCAGCCGCCAGGTCCCTAGCCTGGGGACGAACACCGGGGAGCTGTTTTTT
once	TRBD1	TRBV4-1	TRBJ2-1	CASTHRTGGYNEQFF	TGCGCCAGCACCCACCGAACAGGGGGCTACAATGAGCAGTTCTTC
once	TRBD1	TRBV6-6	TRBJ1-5	CASSTGQGHQPQHF	TGTGCCAGCAGTACCGGACAGGGCCATCAGCCCCAGCATTTT
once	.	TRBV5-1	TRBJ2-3	CASSLARAERSTDTQYF	TGCGCCAGCAGCTTGGCAAGAGCGGAGCGCAGTACAGATACGCAGTATTTT
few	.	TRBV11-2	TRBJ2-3	CASSFDAATQLPLF	TGTGCCAGCAGCTTTGATGCGGCTACCCAATTACCCCTTTTT
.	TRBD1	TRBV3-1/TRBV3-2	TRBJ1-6	CASSQFLGQTDSPLHF	TGTGCCAGCAGCCAATTTTTGGGACAGACAGATTCACCCCTCCACTTT
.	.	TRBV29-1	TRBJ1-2	CSVQPAGVPGYTF	TGCAGCGTCCAGCCGGCAGGGGTCCCCGGCTACACCTTC
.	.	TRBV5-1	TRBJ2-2	CASSLDSNTGELFF	TGCGCCAGCAGCTTGGACTCGAACACCGGGGAGCTGTTTTTT
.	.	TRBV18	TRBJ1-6	CASSRGHFSDSPLHF	TGTGCCAGCTCACGGGGACATTTCTCTGATTCACCCCTCCACTTT
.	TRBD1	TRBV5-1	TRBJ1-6	CASSSAADRNSPLHF	TGCGCCAGCAGCTCTGCGGCGGACAGGAATTCACCCCTCCACTTT
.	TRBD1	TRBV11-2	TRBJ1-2	CASSRRDRVVGYTF	TGTGCCAGCAGCCGCCGGGACAGGGTGGTTGGCTACACCTTC
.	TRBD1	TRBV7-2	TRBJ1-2	CASSPRDSAESRGYTF	TGTGCCAGCAGCCCTCGGGACAGTGCAGAATCACGTGGCTACACCTTC
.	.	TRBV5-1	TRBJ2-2	CASSLGGAGELFF	TGCGCCAGCAGCTTGGGGGGGGCCGGGGAGCTGTTTTTT
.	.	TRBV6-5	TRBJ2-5	CASSPDSQETQYF	TGTGCCAGCAGCCCAGACAGCCAAGAGACCCAGTACTTC
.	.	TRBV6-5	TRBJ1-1	CASRLTGMNTEAFF	TGTGCCAGCAGGCTAACGGGGATGAACACTGAAGCTTTCTTT
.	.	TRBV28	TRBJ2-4	CASSLSPAKNIQYF	TGTGCCAGCAGTTTATCTCCAGCCAAAAACATTCAGTACTTC
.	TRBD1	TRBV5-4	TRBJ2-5	CASSKDRGQETQYF	TGTGCCAGCAGCAAGGACAGGGGGCAAGAGACCCAGTACTTC
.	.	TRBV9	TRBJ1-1	CASSVSSNTEAFF	TGTGCCAGCAGCGTTTCATCGAACACTGAAGCTTTCTTT
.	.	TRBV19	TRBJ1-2	CASRPLQLYEGGYTF	TGTGCCAGCCGACCCTTACAGCTGTATGAGGGTGGCTACACCTTC
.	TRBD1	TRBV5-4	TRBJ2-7	CASSLGQSYEQYF	TGTGCCAGCAGCCTGGGACAGTCCTACGAGCAGTACTTC
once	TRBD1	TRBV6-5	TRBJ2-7	CASSYRDRGSYEQYF	TGTGCCAGCAGTTACCGGGACAGGGGCAGTTACGAGCAGTACTTC
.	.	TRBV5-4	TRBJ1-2	CASSLVGRQVLKVDGYTF	TGTGCCAGCAGCTTGGTTGGTCGACAGGTTTTAAAGGTGGATGGCTACACCTTC
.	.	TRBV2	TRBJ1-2	CASSESAHSGGYTF	TGTGCCAGCAGTGAATCGGCCCACTCGGGGGGCTACACCTTC
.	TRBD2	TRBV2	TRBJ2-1	CASRGSGTRTIEQFF	TGTGCCAGCAGGGGAAGTGGGACTAGGACGATTGAGCAGTTCTTC
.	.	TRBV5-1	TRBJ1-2	CASSPQGSSGYTF	TGCGCCAGCAGCCCCCAGGGGTCCAGTGGCTACACCTTC
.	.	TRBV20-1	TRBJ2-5	CSASWTAEETQYF	TGCAGTGCTAGTTGGACAGCCGAAGAGACCCAGTACTTC
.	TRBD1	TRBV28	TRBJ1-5	CASSLPTGGGSLNQPQHF	TGTGCCAGCAGCCTCCCGACAGGGGGAGGGAGTCTCAATCAGCCCCAGCATTTT
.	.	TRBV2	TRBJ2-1	CASRETYTNRHNEQFF	TGTGCCAGCAGGGAGACGTATACTAATCGACACAATGAGCAGTTCTTC
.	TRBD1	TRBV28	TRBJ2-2	CASRNRGPGGAGELFF	TGTGCCAGCAGAAACAGGGGCCCAGGTGGGGCCGGGGAGCTGTTTTTT
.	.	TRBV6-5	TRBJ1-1	CASSYSPGRGKAFF	TGTGCCAGCAGTTACTCTCCCGGGAGAGGAAAAGCTTTCTTT
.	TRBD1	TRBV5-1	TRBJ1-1	CASSLDRGRLNTEAFF	TGCGCCAGCAGCTTGGACAGGGGGCGGTTGAACACTGAAGCTTTCTTT
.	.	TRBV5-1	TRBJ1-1	CASSIETDLDSSFF	TGCGCCAGCAGCATCGAGACAGATCTGGATTCATCTTTCTTT
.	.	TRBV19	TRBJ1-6	CASSPSGGRSNSPLHF	TGTGCCAGTAGTCCGTCGGGAGGGAGGAGTAATTCACCCCTCCACTTT
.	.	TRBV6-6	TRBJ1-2	CASGGVIGGYTF	TGTGCCAGCGGGGGGGTAATAGGCGGCTACACCTTC
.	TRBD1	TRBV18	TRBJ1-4	CASSPRQGPNEKLFF	TGTGCCAGCTCACCCCGACAGGGGCCCAATGAAAAACTGTTTTTT
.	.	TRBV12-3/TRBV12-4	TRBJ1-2	CASSLTGFYGYTF	TGTGCCAGCAGTTTAACAGGGTTTTATGGCTACACCTTC
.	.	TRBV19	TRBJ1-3	CASSIQWSSGNTIYF	TGTGCCAGTAGTATACAGTGGAGCTCTGGAAACACCATATATTTT
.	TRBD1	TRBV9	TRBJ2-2	CASSVGQGMNTGELFF	TGTGCCAGCAGCGTAGGACAGGGTATGAACACCGGGGAGCTGTTTTTT
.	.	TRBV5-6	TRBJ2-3	CASSFEITDTQYF	TGTGCCAGCAGCTTTGAGATCACAGATACGCAGTATTTT
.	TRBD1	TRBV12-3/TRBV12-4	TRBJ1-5	CASSFTGDQPQHF	TGTGCCAGCAGCTTTACAGGGGATCAGCCCCAGCATTTT
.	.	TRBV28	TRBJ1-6	CASSSTYNSPLHF	TGTGCCAGCAGTTCCACCTATAATTCACCCCTCCACTTT
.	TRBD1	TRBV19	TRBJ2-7	CASSIGPRQGAVYEQYF	TGTGCCAGTAGTATAGGCCCCAGACAGGGGGCTGTCTACGAGCAGTACTTC
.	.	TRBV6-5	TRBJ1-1	CASSYGADLNTEAFF	TGTGCCAGCAGTTACGGAGCAGACTTGAACACTGAAGCTTTCTTT
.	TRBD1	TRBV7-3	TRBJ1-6	CASSVGQGNSPLHF	TGTGCCAGCAGTGTTGGACAGGGCAATTCACCCCTCCACTTT
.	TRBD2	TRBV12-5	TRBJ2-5	CASGLAGLAGGKQETQYF	TGTGCTAGTGGTTTGGCGGGACTAGCGGGGGGGAAACAAGAGACCCAGTACTTC
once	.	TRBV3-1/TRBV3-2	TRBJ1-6	CASAGGIGNSPLHF	TGTGCCAGCGCGGGGGGTATAGGGAATTCACCCCTCCACTTT
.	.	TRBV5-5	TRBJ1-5	CASSLETQGWDNSNQPQHF	TGTGCCAGCAGCTTGGAGACACAGGGTTGGGATAATAGCAATCAGCCCCAGCATTTT
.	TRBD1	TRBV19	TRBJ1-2	CASSTLDRGLGYTF	TGTGCCAGTAGTACCCTCGACAGGGGGCTTGGCTACACCTTC
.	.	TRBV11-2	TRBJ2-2	CASSKNSRVDTGELFF	TGTGCCAGCAGCAAAAACAGCAGGGTAGACACCGGGGAGCTGTTTTTT
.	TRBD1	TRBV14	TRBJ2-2	CASSLARTGGRELFF	TGTGCCAGCAGCCTTGCCCGGACAGGGGGCAGGGAGCTGTTTTTT
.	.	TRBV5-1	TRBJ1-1	CASSLDRATEAFF	TGCGCCAGCAGCTTGGACAGGGCCACTGAAGCTTTCTTT
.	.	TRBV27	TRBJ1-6	CASSLYRVGTNSPLHF	TGTGCCAGCAGTCTCTACAGGGTGGGGACGAATTCACCCCTCCACTTT
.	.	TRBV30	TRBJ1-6	CAWSEKSGDYSPLHF	TGTGCCTGGAGTGAAAAGTCCGGGGATTATTCACCCCTCCACTTT
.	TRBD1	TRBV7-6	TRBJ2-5	CASSLVGGGGETQYF	TGTGCCAGCAGCTTAGTAGGGGGCGGAGGCGAGACCCAGTACTTC